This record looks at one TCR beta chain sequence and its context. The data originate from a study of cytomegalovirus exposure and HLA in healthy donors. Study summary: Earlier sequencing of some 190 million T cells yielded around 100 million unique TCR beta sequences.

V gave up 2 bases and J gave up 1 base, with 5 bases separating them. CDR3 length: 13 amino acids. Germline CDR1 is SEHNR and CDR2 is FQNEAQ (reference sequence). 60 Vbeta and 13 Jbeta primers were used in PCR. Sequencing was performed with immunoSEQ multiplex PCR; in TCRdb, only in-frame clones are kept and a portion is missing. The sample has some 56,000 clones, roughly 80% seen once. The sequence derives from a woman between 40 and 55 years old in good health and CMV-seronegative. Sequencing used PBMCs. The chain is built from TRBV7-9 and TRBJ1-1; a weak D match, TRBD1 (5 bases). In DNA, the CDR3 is TGTGCCAGCAGCTTACAGGGGAACACTGAAGCTTTCTTT. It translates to CASSLQGNTEAFF.